This T cell receptor beta chain was sequenced during a study of beta chain features in type 1 diabetes. Study-wide background: Healthy donors and patients showed comparable age, gender and cell yields. Study outcomes and limitations: Across all four CD4+ subsets, people with type 1 diabetes showed modestly shorter TCRB CDR3s. Insertions at VDJ junctions were less frequent in type 1 diabetes patients. These patients also deleted more nucleotides at the same junctions.

Regarding this clone: Its target is not known.

With V trimmed by 5 bases and J by 0 bases, 10 bases remained unmatched. Germline lookup yields CDR1 PRHDT and CDR2 FYEKMQ (reference sequence). This CDR3 spans 18 amino acids. Since all of the isolated RNA was reverse transcribed, expressed TCRB transcripts were what got sequenced. Some clones are missing from TCRdb's copy, which holds only in-frame ones; the method was immunoSEQ multiplex PCR. The table shows 900,000 or so clones, with roughly a sixth occurring only once. The sample taken for sequencing was naive CD4+ T cells from blood. This sequence was found in a woman in her late teens or twenties in good health. This chain uses TRBV13 with TRBJ2-1, with TRBD2 identical over 10 bases. The CDR3 sequence is CASSRRHSGRLSYNEQFF. The CDR3 nucleotides read TGTGCCAGCAGCCGCAGACATAGCGGGAGGCTCTCCTACAATGAGCAGTTCTTC.